One sample yielded the 7 T cell receptor beta chains listed below, sequenced in a study of blood T cells in healthy people across ages. A second PCR, run for roughly 7 to 12 cycles, used a sample-barcoded 5' primer plus a J-beta primer mix. TCRdb itself ran the 5' RACE reads through MiXCR, one entry per CDR3 protein. The repertoire holds some 700,000 distinct CDR3 sequences, with more than 40% as singletons. The sample consisted of blood. The receptors derive from a woman in her sixties in good health.

The rearrangement joins TRBV3-1 to TRBJ2-3; TRBD2 matches 10 bases. The V and J ends lost 6 bases and 2 bases, in that order; junction bases with no gene match: 8. The germline V gene has CDR1 LGHDT and CDR2 YNNKEL (reference sequence). The CDR3 runs to 16 residues. The CDR3, as DNA: TGTGCCAGCAGGCCGAGGCTAGCGGGGGACACAGATACGCAGTATTTT. It translates to CASRPRLAGDTDTQYF.

CDR3 sequence: CASSLGTDNNYGYTF. The CDR3 nucleotides read TGTGCCAGCAGCCTTGGGACAGACAACAACTATGGCTACACCTTC. This chain uses TRBV13 with TRBJ1-2; 7 bases line up with TRBD1. Germline CDR1 is PRHDT and CDR2 is FYEKMQ (reference sequence). CDR3 length equals 15 residues. J was trimmed by 2 bases and V by 5 bases; bases with no gene match: 8. Together with reference TRBV13 and TRBJ1-2, the CDR3 gives the full variable domain: AAGVIQSPRHLIKEKRETATLKCYPIPRHDTVYWYQQGPGQDPQFLISFYEKMQSDKGSIPDRFSAQQFSDYHSELNMSSLELGDSALYFCASSLGTDNNYGYTFGSGTRLTVV.

This clonotype was detected a few times. The chain uses TRBV10-3 and TRBJ1-6, with 9 nucleotides matching TRBD1. The CDR3 has 13 amino acids. The V and J ends lost 6 bases and 8 bases, in that order; junction bases with no gene match: 2. Germline assignment: CDR1 ENHRY and CDR2 SYGVKD. CDR3 sequence reads: CAIRGQGDSPLHF. Here the CDR3 DNA reads TGTGCCATCAGGGGACAGGGAGATTCACCCCTCCACTTT.

The chain combines TRBV12-3 or TRBV12-4 with TRBJ1-5, with D possibly matching TRBD1 (5 bases). CDR3 size: 14 residues. Trimming took off 3 bases at V and 4 bases at J, with 10 bases between the two ends. CDR3 loop: CASSFARVNQPQHF. The CDR3, as DNA: TGTGCCAGCAGTTTCGCCAGGGTTAATCAGCCCCAGCATTTT.

This clonotype was seen only a few times. Here the CDR3 DNA reads TGTGCCAGCAGTGAAGCCGGGACAGCTCATGGCTACACCTTC. Its translation is CASSEAGTAHGYTF. V is TRBV25-1 and J is TRBJ1-2; 7 nucleotides line up with TRBD1. Trimming at V came to 2 bases and at J to 6 bases, leaving 6 bases not matched to a gene. The germline V gene encodes CDR1 MGHDK and CDR2 SYGVNS. CDR3 length equals 14 residues.

The V gene is TRBV6-5, the J gene TRBJ2-2, with D unclear. Germline CDR1 and CDR2: MNHEY and SVGAGI. The ends were cut back, 7 bases at V and 4 bases at J, with 13 bases in the middle. This CDR3 is built from 14 residues. CDR3 amino acids: CASIRSRGTGELFF. The DNA of the CDR3 is TGTGCCAGCATCCGGTCCCGCGGCACCGGGGAGCTGTTTTTT.

This clonotype came up many times. The V and J genes are TRBV29-1 and TRBJ2-5; D gene uncertain. Germline values: CDR1 SQVTM, CDR2 ANQGSEA. The CDR3 covers 10 residues. Between the trimmed V and J ends, which lost 7 bases and 1 base, there was a span of 4 bases. DNA for the CDR3: TGCAGCGCTGGCCAAGAGACCCAGTACTTC. It translates to CSAGQETQYF.